The 32 T cell receptor beta chains below come from one sample, sequenced in a study of STAT3 mutations in large granular lymphocyte leukemia. Measured with immunoSEQ multiplex PCR; TCRdb has only the in-frame clones, and not every one. This table holds 37,000 or so clones, around nine tenths found once. Their antigen targets remain unknown. Study results and limitations: In T-cell large granular lymphocyte leukemia, about half of patients showed multiple immunodominant subclonotypes.

The sequencing input was PBMCs. The receptor source for this set is a human donor with T large granular lymphocyte leukemia. Some clones in this sample may be carry-over from other donors' samples.

V usage is TRBV27 and J usage is TRBJ1-4, with 8 bases lining up with TRBD1. Trimming at V came to 3 bases and at J to 7 bases, leaving 10 bases not matched to a gene. The CDR3 has 16 amino acids. CDR1 and CDR2 from the germline V gene are MNHEY and SMNVEV (reference sequence). The DNA for the CDR3 is TGTGCCAGCAGTTTTGCCCCGGGACAGGTTTTTGAAAAACTGTTTTTT. Amino acids: CASSFAPGQVFEKLFF. Filled out from reference TRBV27 and TRBJ1-4, the complete variable domain reads EAQVTQNPRYLITVTGKKLTVTCSQNMNHEYMSWYRQDPGLGLRQIYYSMNVEVTDKGDVPEGYKVSRKEKRNFPLILESPSPNQTSLYFCASSFAPGQVFEKLFFGSGTQLSVL.

The chain has TRBV5-4 and TRBJ1-2, with TRBD1 matching 8 bases. Germline CDR1 is SGHNT and CDR2 is YYREEE (reference sequence). The V gene end was trimmed by 0 bases and the J gene end by 6 bases; junction bases not matched to a gene: 7. This CDR3 contains 15 residues. The CDR3 sequence is CASSLDRDRRDGYTF. In nucleotides, the CDR3 is TGTGCCAGCAGCTTGGACCGGGACAGGAGAGATGGCTACACCTTC.

The chain recombines TRBV5-4 with TRBJ1-1; no firm D call. Germline V lookup: CDR1 SGHNT, CDR2 YYREEE (reference sequence). V was pared by 7 bases and J by 4 bases, with 11 bases between. This CDR3 region has 12 residues. The CDR3 loop is CASRRDLTEAFF. The CDR3 DNA follows: TGTGCCAGCCGCCGTGACCTCACTGAAGCTTTCTTT.

The rearrangement joins TRBV19 to TRBJ2-5; a possible D gene is TRBD2 (6 bases). V was pared by 6 bases and J by 2 bases, with 16 bases between. The CDR3 is 15 amino acids. Germline V CDR1 and CDR2: LNHDA, SQIVND (reference sequence). The CDR3 reads CASRTTSREQETQYF. The CDR3 DNA reads as TGTGCCAGTAGAACCACTAGCAGGGAACAAGAGACCCAGTACTTC.

The chain is built from TRBV4-3 and TRBJ2-1; 9 bases align to TRBD1. Germline trimming cut 4 bases from V and 8 bases from J; bases unmatched to any gene: 6. Germline V CDR1 and CDR2: LGHNA, YSLEER. The CDR3 is made up of 14 amino acids. CDR3 coding DNA: TGCGCCAGCAGCCCGGACAGGGGATGGGATGAGCAGTTCTTC. It yields the protein CASSPDRGWDEQFF.

The rearrangement joins TRBV4-2 to TRBJ1-1; 7 bases are a match to TRBD1. Germline V gene sequence: CDR1 LGHNA, CDR2 YNFKEQ. Trimming cost V 6 bases and J 3 bases; bases outside gene matches: 7. This CDR3 region has 14 residues. CDR3 in amino acids: CASSHRGLDTEAFF. Written as DNA, the CDR3 is TGTGCCAGCAGTCACAGGGGTCTGGACACTGAAGCTTTCTTT.

In this sample, this clone turned up a few times. V gene TRBV11-2 combines with J gene TRBJ2-3, with TRBD2 identical over 9 bases. Germline V gene data show CDR1 as SGHAT and CDR2 as FQNNGV. This CDR3 has 16 amino acids. Trimming at V came to 3 bases and at J to 8 bases, leaving 12 bases not matched to a gene. The CDR3 reads CASSFGLAGRGGTQYF. The CDR3, as DNA: TGTGCCAGCAGCTTTGGGCTAGCGGGGCGGGGTGGTACGCAGTATTTT.

This chain connects TRBV5-4 to TRBJ2-1; D ambiguous. The CDR3 is made up of 17 amino acids. The V gene's germline CDR1 is SGHNT and CDR2 YYREEE (reference sequence). Trimming cost V 4 bases and J 4 bases, with 21 bases left between them. This CDR3 reads CASSPNRYGQDYNEQFF. The CDR3 coding sequence is TGTGCCAGCAGCCCCAACCGCTACGGGCAGGATTACAATGAGCAGTTCTTC.

The rearrangement links TRBV9 to TRBJ1-4; D uncertain. The CDR3 totals 15 residues. The germline V gene has CDR1 SGDLS and CDR2 YYNGEE. V lost 4 bases and J 6 bases, leaving 16 bases between the germline ends. CDR3 residues: CASSPWERVDEKLFF. DNA for the CDR3: TGTGCCAGCAGCCCCTGGGAAAGGGTTGATGAAAAACTGTTTTTT.

The chain couples TRBV5-6 to TRBJ1-6, with a weak D call TRBD1 (5 bases). The V end was cut by 0 bases, the J end by 7 bases, with 11 bases between. CDR3 length: 15 residues. CDR1 is SGHDT, CDR2 YYEEEE, per germline. The CDR3, as DNA: TGTGCCAGCAGCTTGGTTAGGGGCGGGAATTCACCCCTCCACTTT. Protein sequence: CASSLVRGGNSPLHF. Using reference TRBV5-6 and TRBJ1-6 for the parts outside the CDR3, the full variable domain is DAGVTQSPTHLIKTRGQQVTLRCSPKSGHDTVSWYQQALGQGPQFIFQYYEEEERQRGNFPDRFSGHQFPNYSSELNVNALLLGDSALYLCASSLVRGGNSPLHFGNGTRLTVT.

The chain uses TRBV25-1 and TRBJ2-7, with D perhaps matching TRBD1 (5 bases). Germline CDR1 and CDR2: MGHDK and SYGVNS. The CDR3 loop spans 14 amino acids. V was clipped by 4 bases and J by 1 base, with 11 bases between them. The CDR3 reads CASSAGCMSYEQYV. The CDR3 nucleotides read TGTGCCAGCAGTGCAGGGTGTATGTCCTACGAGCAGTACGTC.

The V call is TRBV5-1, the J call TRBJ2-5, with D perhaps TRBD2 (7 bases). Between the trimmed V and J ends, which lost 0 bases and 5 bases, there was a span of 17 bases. This CDR3 has 16 amino acids. CDR1 is SGHRS and CDR2 is YFSETQ in the germline V gene. The CDR3, as DNA: TGCGCCAGCAGCTTGGGAGTCGCGGGGGCATGGGAGACCCAGTACTTC. It codes for CASSLGVAGAWETQYF. The variable domain in full, completed from reference TRBV5-1 and TRBJ2-5, reads KAGVTQTPRYLIKTRGQQVTLSCSPISGHRSVSWYQQTPGQGLQFLFEYFSETQRNKGNFPGRFSGRQFSNSRSEMNVSTLELGDSALYLCASSLGVAGAWETQYFGPGTRLLVL.

The chain's CDR3 is CASSYSGHSNQPQHF. CDR3 in DNA: TGTGCCAGCAGTTACTCTGGACACTCCAATCAGCCCCAGCATTTT. V and J are TRBV6-7 and TRBJ1-5, with D tentatively TRBD1 (5 bases). TRBV6-7 is placed among ORFs of uncertain function. The CDR3 totals 15 residues. Trimming shortened V by 0 bases and J by 3 bases, and 9 bases separated the two germline ends.

This clone was observed once. J is TRBJ2-3 and V is TRBV6-1; D is undetermined. The CDR3 loop spans 11 amino acids. V dropped 7 bases and J dropped 4 bases, with 6 bases sitting between them. Germline V gives CDR1 MNHNS, CDR2 SASEGT. As DNA, the CDR3 is TGTGCCAGCAACAACGCAGATACGCAGTATTTT. It is translated as CASNNADTQYF.

V usage is TRBV28 and J usage is TRBJ1-1; a weak D match, TRBD1 (5 bases). This CDR3 region has 12 residues. Trimming took off 8 bases at V and 5 bases at J, with 12 bases between the two ends. The germline CDR1 and CDR2 sequences are MDHEN and SYDVKM. The DNA for the CDR3 is TGTGCCAGCGCCGGGGGACTGACTGAAGCTTTCTTT. Translation gives CASAGGLTEAFF.

This clone was detected a few times. The chain carries TRBV5-5 and TRBJ1-5; D may be TRBD1 (5 bases). The V and J ends lost 4 bases and 0 bases respectively, with 8 bases between them. Germline V lookup: CDR1 SGHKS, CDR2 YYEKEE (reference sequence). This CDR3 region has 14 residues. As DNA, the CDR3 is TGTGCCAGCAGCCCTGACAGTAGCAATCAGCCCCAGCATTTT. Protein product: CASSPDSSNQPQHF.

The gene calls are TRBV9 and TRBJ2-1, with 8 bases lining up with TRBD2. There are 15 residues in the CDR3. Germline values: CDR1 SGDLS, CDR2 YYNGEE. V gave up 5 bases and J gave up 4 bases; unmatched junction bases: 8. This CDR3 is CASSPSGGTYNEQFF. The CDR3 DNA reads TGTGCCAGCAGTCCTTCGGGGGGGACGTACAATGAGCAGTTCTTC. The full variable domain, rest sourced from reference TRBV9 and TRBJ2-1, is DSGVTQTPKHLITATGQRVTLRCSPRSGDLSVYWYQQSLDQGLQFLIQYYNGEERAKGNILERFSAQQFPDLHSELNLSSLELGDSALYFCASSPSGGTYNEQFFGPGTRLTVL.

The chain links TRBV27 to TRBJ1-5; D gene uncertain. From germline, CDR1 is MNHEY and CDR2 SMNVEV (reference sequence). The CDR3 is 14 amino acids. V was pared by 3 bases and J by 5 bases, with 11 bases between. The CDR3 DNA follows: TGTGCCAGCAGTTTGGGAGGGCGGGATCAGCCCCAGCATTTT. It translates to CASSLGGRDQPQHF.

CDR3 bases: TGTGCCAGCAAGGAACTTGGTAACTATGGCTACACCTTC. Its translation is CASKELGNYGYTF. The V call is TRBV6-5, the J call TRBJ1-2; D not resolved. The CDR3 is 13 amino acids. CDR1 and CDR2 (germline): MNHEY, SVGAGI. The ends were cut back, 7 bases at V and 1 base at J, with 10 bases in the middle.

The chain is built from TRBV7-9 and TRBJ1-1, with D uncertain. V lost 4 bases to trimming and J lost 10 bases, with 13 bases between them. From germline, CDR1 is SEHNR and CDR2 FQNEAQ (reference sequence). CDR3 length equals 12 residues. The CDR3 DNA sequence: TGTGCCAGCAGCTCCGAGAAGGTTGGAGCTTTCTTT. Its translation: CASSSEKVGAFF. The entire variable domain, with the rest obtained from reference TRBV7-9 and TRBJ1-1, is as follows: DTGVSQNPRHKITKRGQNVTFRCDPISEHNRLYWYRQTLGQGPEFLTYFQNEAQLEKSRLLSDRFSAERPKGSFSTLEIQRTEQGDSAMYLCASSSEKVGAFFGQGTRLTVV.

The chain joins TRBV5-4 to TRBJ1-6; D is uncertain. The CDR3 covers 16 residues. Germline V gene lookup returns CDR1 SGHNT and CDR2 YYREEE (reference sequence). V lost 0 bases, J lost 10 bases, and 17 bases lay in between. CDR3 coding DNA: TGTGCCAGCAGCTTGGAGCAGGCCACGGGGAGGTCACCCCTCCACTTT. This gives the protein CASSLEQATGRSPLHF.

The chain links TRBV7-9 to TRBJ2-2; no clear D. The V gene lost 2 bases and the J gene lost 2 bases, with 3 bases spanning the gap. This CDR3 spans 13 amino acids. CDR1 and CDR2 from the germline V gene are SEHNR and FQNEAQ (reference sequence). The CDR3: CASSLSNTGELFF. CDR3 DNA sequence: TGTGCCAGCAGCTTATCTAACACCGGGGAGCTGTTTTTT.

V is TRBV5-1 and J is TRBJ2-3; D not certain. The CDR3 is 16 residues long. Trimming stripped 4 bases from V and 2 bases from J, with 17 bases between. Germline V lookup: CDR1 SGHRS, CDR2 YFSETQ. CDR3 DNA: TGCGCCAGCAGCAGGATTGGCCGAAGCCACACAGATACGCAGTATTTT. As protein: CASSRIGRSHTDTQYF. The full variable domain, in which reference TRBV5-1 and TRBJ2-3 provide the parts outside the CDR3, is KAGVTQTPRYLIKTRGQQVTLSCSPISGHRSVSWYQQTPGQGLQFLFEYFSETQRNKGNFPGRFSGRQFSNSRSEMNVSTLELGDSALYLCASSRIGRSHTDTQYFGPGTRLTVL.

DNA for the CDR3: TGTGCCAGCAGCCAAGCAGTTCCCGGGCTAGCCAAAAACATTCAGTACTTC. This codes for CASSQAVPGLAKNIQYF. The V and J genes are TRBV14 and TRBJ2-4; no definite D call. CDR3 size: 17 residues. V lost 1 base and J lost 0, with 13 bases in between. The germline V gene encodes CDR1 SGHDN and CDR2 FVKESK. Complete variable domain (other parts from reference TRBV14 and TRBJ2-4): EAGVTQFPSHSVIEKGQTVTLRCDPISGHDNLYWYRRVMGKEIKFLLHFVKESKQDESGMPNNRFLAERTGGTYSTLKVQPAELEDSGVYFCASSQAVPGLAKNIQYFGAGTRLSVL.

The chain carries TRBV7-6 and TRBJ1-1; D gene uncertain. The ends were cut back, 1 base at V and 2 bases at J, with 5 bases in the middle. The length of the CDR3 is 13 residues. Per germline, CDR1 SGHVS and CDR2 FNYEAQ. CDR3 in DNA: TGTGCCAGCAGCTTAGGGGCAAACACTGAAGCTTTCTTT. Residues: CASSLGANTEAFF. Drawing the rest from reference TRBV7-6 and TRBJ1-1, the complete variable domain is GAGVSQSPRYKVTKRGQDVALRCDPISGHVSLYWYRQALGQGPEFLTYFNYEAQQDKSGLPNDRFSAERPEGSISTLTIQRTEQRDSAMYRCASSLGANTEAFFGQGTRLTVV.

The chain couples TRBV6-1 to TRBJ2-1; 9 nucleotides line up with TRBD2. Germline V gene lookup returns CDR1 MNHNS and CDR2 SASEGT. There are 14 residues in the CDR3. The trim removed 7 bases at V and 6 bases at J, leaving 7 bases unmatched. The CDR3 nucleotides are TGTGCCAGCACCTTTAGCGGGGGATTCAATGAGCAGTTCTTC. It translates to CASTFSGGFNEQFF.

The chain is built from TRBV9 and TRBJ1-1, with D tentatively TRBD1 (5 bases). Trimming took 0 bases from V and 1 from J, leaving 10 bases between them. This CDR3 is built from 15 residues. Germline V gene data show CDR1 as SGDLS and CDR2 as YYNGEE. This CDR3 is CASSVAQGKNTEAFF. For the CDR3, the DNA is TGTGCCAGCAGCGTAGCCCAGGGAAAGAACACTGAAGCTTTCTTT.

V and J are TRBV7-2 and TRBJ1-2, with unresolved D. CDR1 is SGHTA, CDR2 FQGNSA, per germline. Between the trimmed V and J ends, which lost 5 bases and 2 bases, there was a span of 9 bases. The CDR3 spans 13 residues. In DNA, the CDR3 is TGTGCCAGCAGCCCGGAAGGGAACTATGGCTACACCTTC. This gives the protein CASSPEGNYGYTF.

CDR3 sequence (DNA): TGCGCCAGCAGCTTGAACGGGAGGGGGCTTGACTCCTACGAGCAGTACTTC. Its translation: CASSLNGRGLDSYEQYF. The V and J genes are TRBV5-1 and TRBJ2-7, with D maybe TRBD2 (8 bases). The V end lost 1 base, the J end lost 0 bases, and 17 bases lay between the germline ends. CDR3 length: 17 amino acids. Germline V gene data show CDR1 as SGHRS and CDR2 as YFSETQ.

The rearrangement links TRBV2 to TRBJ1-5; 8 positions match TRBD1. Germline CDR1 and CDR2: SNHLY and FYNNEI. V dropped 9 bases and J dropped 0; count of bases not matched to a gene: 4. The CDR3 extends over 14 amino acids. In DNA, the CDR3 is TGTGCCAGTAGACAGGGGATTAGCAATCAGCCCCAGCATTTT. Translated: CASRQGISNQPQHF. The full variable domain, rest sourced from reference TRBV2 and TRBJ1-5, is EPEVTQTPSHQVTQMGQEVILRCVPISNHLYFYWYRQILGQKVEFLVSFYNNEISEKSEIFDDQFSVERPDGSNFTLKIRSTKLEDSAMYFCASRQGISNQPQHFGDGTRLSIL.

V is TRBV9 and J is TRBJ2-1; 8 bases fit TRBD1. Germline assignment: CDR1 SGDLS and CDR2 YYNGEE. V shed 2 bases, J shed 5 bases, and the junction held 3 bases outside the gene matches. The CDR3 runs 14 residues. In DNA, the CDR3 is TGTGCCAGCAGCGTCCGGGACAGGCACAATGAGCAGTTCTTC. Residues: CASSVRDRHNEQFF. The full variable domain, its missing parts supplied by reference TRBV9 and TRBJ2-1, is DSGVTQTPKHLITATGQRVTLRCSPRSGDLSVYWYQQSLDQGLQFLIQYYNGEERAKGNILERFSAQQFPDLHSELNLSSLELGDSALYFCASSVRDRHNEQFFGPGTRLTVL.

This sequence joins TRBV5-1 and TRBJ2-1; TRBD2 matches at 13 bases. The CDR3 loop spans 15 amino acids. Germline values: CDR1 SGHRS, CDR2 YFSETQ. V lost 5 bases, J lost 8 bases, and 7 bases stayed unmatched. CDR3 sequence reads: CASRTSGGPPDEQFF. CDR3 DNA sequence: TGCGCCAGCAGGACTAGCGGGGGGCCCCCCGATGAGCAGTTCTTC. Full variable domain (missing parts from reference TRBV5-1 and TRBJ2-1): KAGVTQTPRYLIKTRGQQVTLSCSPISGHRSVSWYQQTPGQGLQFLFEYFSETQRNKGNFPGRFSGRQFSNSRSEMNVSTLELGDSALYLCASRTSGGPPDEQFFGPGTRLTVL.